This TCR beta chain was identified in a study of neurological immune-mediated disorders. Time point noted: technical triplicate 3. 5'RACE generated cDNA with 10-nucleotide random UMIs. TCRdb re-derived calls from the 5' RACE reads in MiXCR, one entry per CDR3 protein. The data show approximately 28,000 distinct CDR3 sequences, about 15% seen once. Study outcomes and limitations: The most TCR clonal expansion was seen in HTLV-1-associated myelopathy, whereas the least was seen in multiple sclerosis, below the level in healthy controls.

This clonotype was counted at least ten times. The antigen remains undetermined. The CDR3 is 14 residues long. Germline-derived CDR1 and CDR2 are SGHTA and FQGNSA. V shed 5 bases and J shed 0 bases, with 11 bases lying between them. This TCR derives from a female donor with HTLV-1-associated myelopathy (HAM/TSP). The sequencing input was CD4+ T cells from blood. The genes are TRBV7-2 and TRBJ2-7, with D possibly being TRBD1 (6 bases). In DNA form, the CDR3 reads TGTGCCAGCAGCCCGCAGGGGAGCTCCTACGAGCAGTACTTC. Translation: CASSPQGSSYEQYF.